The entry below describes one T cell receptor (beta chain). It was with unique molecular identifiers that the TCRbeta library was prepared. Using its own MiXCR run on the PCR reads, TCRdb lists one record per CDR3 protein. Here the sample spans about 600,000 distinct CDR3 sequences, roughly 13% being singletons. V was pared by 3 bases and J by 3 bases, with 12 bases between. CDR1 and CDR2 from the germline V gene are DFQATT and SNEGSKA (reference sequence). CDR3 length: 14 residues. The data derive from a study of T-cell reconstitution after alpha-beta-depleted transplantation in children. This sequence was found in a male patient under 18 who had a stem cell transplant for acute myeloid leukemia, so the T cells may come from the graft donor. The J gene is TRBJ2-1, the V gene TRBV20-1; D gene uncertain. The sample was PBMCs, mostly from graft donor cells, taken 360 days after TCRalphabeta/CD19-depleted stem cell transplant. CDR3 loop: CSASGPNIYNEQFF. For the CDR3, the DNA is TGCAGTGCTAGTGGGCCGAACATCTACAATGAGCAGTTCTTC.